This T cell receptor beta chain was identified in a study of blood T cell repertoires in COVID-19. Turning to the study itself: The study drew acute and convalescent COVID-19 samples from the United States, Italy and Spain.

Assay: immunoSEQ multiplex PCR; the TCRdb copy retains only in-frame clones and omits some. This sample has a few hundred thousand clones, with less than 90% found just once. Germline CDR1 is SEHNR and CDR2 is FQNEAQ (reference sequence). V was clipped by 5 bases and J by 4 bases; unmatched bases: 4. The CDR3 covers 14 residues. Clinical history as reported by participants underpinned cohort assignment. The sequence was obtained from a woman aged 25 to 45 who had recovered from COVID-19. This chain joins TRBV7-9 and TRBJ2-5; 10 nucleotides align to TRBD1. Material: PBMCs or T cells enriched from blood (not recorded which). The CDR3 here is CASSPGQGGETQYF. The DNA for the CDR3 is TGTGCCAGCAGCCCTGGACAGGGGGGAGAGACCCAGTACTTC.